The 23 T cell receptor beta chains reported below all come from one sample, sequenced in a study of cytomegalovirus exposure and HLA in healthy donors. Use of 60 Vbeta and 13 Jbeta primers characterized the PCR. Repertoires were generated with immunoSEQ multiplex PCR, while TCRdb's copy carries only in-frame clones and drops some. Among under 250,000 clones listed, 76% were seen once. Sequences were obtained from PBMCs. These receptors were taken from a young man in good health and CMV-seronegative.

This chain connects TRBV6-5 to TRBJ2-7; D might be TRBD2 (9 bases). The CDR3 is made up of 15 amino acids. The V gene lost 8 bases and the J gene lost 6 bases, with 23 bases spanning the gap. In germline, CDR1 is MNHEY, CDR2 SVGAGI. The DNA of the CDR3 is TGTGCCAGCGGGACAGGACCTAGCGGGACTCTCGAGCAGTACTTC. Protein product: CASGTGPSGTLEQYF.

V and J are TRBV14 and TRBJ2-1, with 16 bases lining up with TRBD2. This CDR3 comprises 16 residues. The V gene end was trimmed by 3 bases and the J gene end by 8 bases; junction bases not matched to a gene: 4. In germline, CDR1 is SGHDN, CDR2 FVKESK. As DNA, the CDR3 is TGTGCCAGCAGCCAGGGGACTAGCGGGAGGGACCATGAGCAGTTCTTC. It specifies CASSQGTSGRDHEQFF. Looking up the rest from reference TRBV14 and TRBJ2-1 gives the full variable domain: EAGVTQFPSHSVIEKGQTVTLRCDPISGHDNLYWYRRVMGKEIKFLLHFVKESKQDESGMPNNRFLAERTGGTYSTLKVQPAELEDSGVYFCASSQGTSGRDHEQFFGPGTRLTVL.

This clone was seen more than once but under ten times. The chain joins TRBV18 to TRBJ1-1; 9 bases are shared with TRBD1. Trimming at V came to 3 bases and at J to 1 base, leaving 9 bases not matched to a gene. The germline V gene has CDR1 KGHSH and CDR2 LQKENI. CDR3 length: 17 residues. CDR3 sequence: CASSPLTGGEGNTEAFF. As DNA, the CDR3 is TGTGCCAGCTCACCCTTAACAGGGGGCGAGGGGAACACTGAAGCTTTCTTT.

The chain has TRBV2 and TRBJ1-5; the D gene is possibly TRBD1 (5 bases). The CDR3 spans 15 residues. V was clipped by 5 bases and J by 3 bases, with 14 bases between them. Germline assignment: CDR1 SNHLY and CDR2 FYNNEI. Here the CDR3 reads CASSFDRTNNQPQHF. The DNA of the CDR3 is TGTGCCAGCAGTTTTGACAGAACAAACAATCAGCCCCAGCATTTT.

V and J are TRBV19 and TRBJ2-7; 7 positions match TRBD1. The CDR3 has 15 amino acids. Unmatched junction bases numbered 9, after V lost 4 bases and J lost 3 bases. The germline V gene has CDR1 LNHDA and CDR2 SQIVND (reference sequence). CDR3 sequence: CASSNVVAGGYEQYF. Here the CDR3 DNA reads TGTGCCAGTAGTAATGTCGTGGCAGGGGGCTACGAGCAGTACTTC.

CDR3 amino acids: CASSSGLAGGMDTQYF. CDR3 DNA sequence: TGTGCCAGCAGCTCGGGACTAGCGGGAGGGATGGATACGCAGTATTTT. V usage is TRBV7-6 and J usage is TRBJ2-3; 16 nucleotides align to TRBD2. CDR3 size: 16 residues. CDR1 and CDR2 from the germline V gene are SGHVS and FNYEAQ. The V gene end was trimmed by 4 bases and the J gene end by 6 bases; junction bases not matched to a gene: 4.

J is TRBJ1-2 and V is TRBV7-3; D is unclear. CDR3 length equals 13 residues. Looked up from germline, CDR1 is SGHTA and CDR2 is FQGTGA. Trimming removed 2 bases from V and 7 bases from J, with 11 bases in between. CDR3 in DNA: TGTGCCAGCAGCTTATCGCCGGGAGGTGGCTACACCTTC. Its protein product is CASSLSPGGGYTF.

CDR3 DNA: TGCGCCAGCAGCCAAGATGACAGGGAAGAGGGCACCATATATTTT. Translating gives CASSQDDREEGTIYF. V and J are TRBV4-1 and TRBJ1-3, with 7 bases fitting TRBD1. Looked up from germline, CDR1 is MGHRA and CDR2 is YSYEKL. The CDR3 has 15 amino acids. With V trimmed by 0 bases and J by 9 bases, 8 bases remained unmatched.

The chain has TRBV29-1 and TRBJ2-1; 9 bases agree with TRBD2. J was trimmed by 0 bases and V by 1 base; bases with no gene match: 7. Germline-derived CDR1 and CDR2 are SQVTM and ANQGSEA. The CDR3 has 17 amino acids. CDR3 coding DNA: TGCAGCGTTGAAGGGCTAGCGGGGAGGAGCTCCTACAATGAGCAGTTCTTC. As protein: CSVEGLAGRSSYNEQFF.

This clone was observed a handful of times. CDR3 nucleotide sequence: TGTGCCAGCAGTTTAGGAGGGGGCGTTGGATATGGCTACACCTTC. The encoded protein is CASSLGGGVGYGYTF. The V call is TRBV27, the J call TRBJ1-2, with TRBD1 identical over 7 bases. Germline trimming cut 2 bases from V and 5 bases from J; bases unmatched to any gene: 8. The CDR3 spans 15 residues. Per the germline V gene, CDR1 is MNHEY and CDR2 is SMNVEV (reference sequence).

V gene TRBV6-5 combines with J gene TRBJ1-3, with D possibly TRBD1 on 6 matching bases. The CDR3 covers 16 residues. Germline V lookup: CDR1 MNHEY, CDR2 SVGAGI. V was clipped by 0 bases and J by 2 bases, with 11 bases between them. The CDR3: CASSYSTRGAGNTIYF. The CDR3 DNA is TGTGCCAGCAGTTACTCGACCAGGGGAGCTGGAAACACCATATATTTT.

This clone was recorded once. This chain joins TRBV7-9 and TRBJ1-2; 9 bases align to TRBD1. There are 15 residues in the CDR3. The germline V gene has CDR1 SEHNR and CDR2 FQNEAQ (reference sequence). J lost 7 bases, V lost 5 bases, and 11 bases had no gene match. In nucleotides, the CDR3 is TGTGCCAGCAGCCCCCGGGACAGGGCTGGGTCTGGCTACACCTTC. Protein: CASSPRDRAGSGYTF.

The chain joins TRBV10-3 to TRBJ1-5; 9 bases line up with TRBD1. J gave up 1 base and V 6 bases, and 1 base lay outside the gene matches. This CDR3 has 14 amino acids. The germline CDR1 and CDR2 sequences are ENHRY and SYGVKD. This chain's CDR3 is CAISGQGSNQPQHF. The DNA of the CDR3 is TGTGCCATCAGCGGACAGGGGAGCAATCAGCCCCAGCATTTT.

The chain has TRBV5-4 and TRBJ2-5; D gene ambiguous. The CDR3 runs to 15 residues. V lost 0 bases and J 0 bases, leaving 9 bases between the germline ends. Germline V gene data show CDR1 as SGHNT and CDR2 as YYREEE (reference sequence). The CDR3 nucleotides are TGTGCCAGCAGCTTGGCGACTTCGTACCAAGAGACCCAGTACTTC. Its protein is CASSLATSYQETQYF.

V gene TRBV7-2 combines with J gene TRBJ1-4, with D possibly TRBD1 on 6 matching bases. Trimming removed 5 bases from V and 0 bases from J, with 10 bases in between. CDR1 and CDR2 (germline): SGHTA, FQGNSA. CDR3 length: 15 amino acids. CDR3 nucleotide sequence: TGTGCCAGCAGCGACAGGAAGACAACTAATGAAAAACTGTTTTTT. Its protein is CASSDRKTTNEKLFF.

The chain couples TRBV5-1 to TRBJ2-6; perhaps TRBD2 as D (6 bases). CDR1 and CDR2 (germline): SGHRS, YFSETQ. V lost 1 base, J lost 3 bases, and 14 bases lay in between. This CDR3 has 17 residues. The CDR3 spells CASSLTSSPGGANVLTF. Written as DNA, the CDR3 is TGCGCCAGCAGCTTGACTAGCAGCCCCGGTGGGGCCAACGTCCTGACTTTC.

Concerning this clone itself: The junction and the germline gene differ at one end; a read error may be behind it. The genes are TRBV7-9 and TRBJ2-7; 16 bases are a match to TRBD2. The CDR3 loop spans 17 amino acids. Germline V gives CDR1 SEHNR, CDR2 FQNEAQ (reference sequence). Here the CDR3 reads CSSSLAGLAGGPYEQYF. The CDR3 DNA reads TGTTCCAGCAGCTTAGCGGGACTAGCGGGAGGGCCCTACGAGCAGTACTTC.

The chain links TRBV2 to TRBJ1-1; no clear D gene. Per germline, CDR1 SNHLY and CDR2 FYNNEI. The CDR3 extends over 10 amino acids. Trimming took off 10 bases at V and 5 bases at J, with 8 bases between the two ends. DNA for the CDR3: TGTGCCACCCAGGTGACTGAAGCTTTCTTT. It encodes CATQVTEAFF. Together with reference TRBV2 and TRBJ1-1, the CDR3 gives the full variable domain: EPEVTQTPSHQVTQMGQEVILRCVPISNHLYFYWYRQILGQKVEFLVSFYNNEISEKSEIFDDQFSVERPDGSNFTLKIRSTKLEDSAMYFCATQVTEAFFGQGTRLTVV.

V usage is TRBV5-1 and J usage is TRBJ1-2; possibly TRBD1 for D (5 bases). Trimming stripped 4 bases from V and 3 bases from J, with 10 bases between. CDR3 length: 13 amino acids. CDR1 is SGHRS, CDR2 YFSETQ, per germline. CDR3 sequence reads: CASSRGADYGYTF. CDR3 in DNA: TGCGCCAGCAGCCGTGGGGCTGACTATGGCTACACCTTC. Filled out from reference TRBV5-1 and TRBJ1-2, the complete variable domain reads KAGVTQTPRYLIKTRGQQVTLSCSPISGHRSVSWYQQTPGQGLQFLFEYFSETQRNKGNFPGRFSGRQFSNSRSEMNVSTLELGDSALYLCASSRGADYGYTFGSGTRLTVV.

This clone was seen only once. The chain links TRBV13 to TRBJ2-7, with TRBD2 as a possible D gene (5 bases). The germline V gene encodes CDR1 PRHDT and CDR2 FYEKMQ (reference sequence). Between the trimmed V and J ends, which lost 4 bases and 3 bases, there was a span of 16 bases. This CDR3 region has 15 residues. As DNA, the CDR3 is TGTGCCAGCAGCTCCCGCGAAAGAGGGCGCTACGAGCAGTACTTC. Encoded protein: CASSSRERGRYEQYF. Full variable domain (remainder filled in from reference TRBV13 and TRBJ2-7): AAGVIQSPRHLIKEKRETATLKCYPIPRHDTVYWYQQGPGQDPQFLISFYEKMQSDKGSIPDRFSAQQFSDYHSELNMSSLELGDSALYFCASSSRERGRYEQYFGPGTRLTVT.

This clone showed up just once. The V gene is TRBV10-2, the J gene TRBJ2-5; no definite D call. Trimming stripped 6 bases from V and 4 bases from J, with 9 bases between. Germline CDR1 WSHSY, CDR2 SAAADI. The CDR3 has 12 amino acids. The CDR3 spells CASSGVAETQYF. The CDR3 DNA is TGCGCCAGCAGCGGTGTCGCAGAGACCCAGTACTTC.

The V call is TRBV7-8, the J call TRBJ2-1, with TRBD2 matching 8 bases. CDR1 is SGHVS and CDR2 is FQNEAQ in the germline V gene. CDR3 length: 16 amino acids. The V gene end was trimmed by 4 bases and the J gene end by 0 bases; junction bases not matched to a gene: 5. The CDR3 spells CASSSGGLASYNEQFF. CDR3 nucleotide sequence: TGTGCCAGCAGCTCGGGAGGGCTGGCCTCCTACAATGAGCAGTTCTTC.

The chain joins TRBV5-1 to TRBJ1-1, with 9 bases matching TRBD1. Germline-derived CDR1 and CDR2 are SGHRS and YFSETQ. V lost 6 bases and J lost 4; bases outside the gene matches: 7. This CDR3 contains 14 residues. The CDR3 coding sequence is TGCGCCAGCATCTCGGGGACAGGGAGCACTGAAGCTTTCTTT. Translated: CASISGTGSTEAFF.